The present entry profiles one TCR beta chain with its context. CDR3 size: 16 residues. J lost 2 bases, V lost 3 bases, and 9 bases had no gene match. Looked up from germline, CDR1 is DFQATT and CDR2 is SNEGSKA (reference sequence). The data were produced by immunoSEQ multiplex PCR, yet TCRdb's version contains in-frame clones alone and is incomplete. The repertoire holds around 150,000 clones, with around nine tenths as singletons. The source of the sample is a study of T cell responses to AZD1222 COVID-19 vaccine. The clonotype was recovered from an adult in good health. Material: peripheral blood, obtained on day 0 of AZD1222 vaccination. The chain recombines TRBV20-1 with TRBJ2-1; TRBD2 aligns across 8 bases. CDR3 amino acids: CSASGLLAGAYNEQFF. Written as DNA, the CDR3 is TGCAGTGCTAGTGGATTGCTAGCGGGTGCCTACAATGAGCAGTTCTTC.